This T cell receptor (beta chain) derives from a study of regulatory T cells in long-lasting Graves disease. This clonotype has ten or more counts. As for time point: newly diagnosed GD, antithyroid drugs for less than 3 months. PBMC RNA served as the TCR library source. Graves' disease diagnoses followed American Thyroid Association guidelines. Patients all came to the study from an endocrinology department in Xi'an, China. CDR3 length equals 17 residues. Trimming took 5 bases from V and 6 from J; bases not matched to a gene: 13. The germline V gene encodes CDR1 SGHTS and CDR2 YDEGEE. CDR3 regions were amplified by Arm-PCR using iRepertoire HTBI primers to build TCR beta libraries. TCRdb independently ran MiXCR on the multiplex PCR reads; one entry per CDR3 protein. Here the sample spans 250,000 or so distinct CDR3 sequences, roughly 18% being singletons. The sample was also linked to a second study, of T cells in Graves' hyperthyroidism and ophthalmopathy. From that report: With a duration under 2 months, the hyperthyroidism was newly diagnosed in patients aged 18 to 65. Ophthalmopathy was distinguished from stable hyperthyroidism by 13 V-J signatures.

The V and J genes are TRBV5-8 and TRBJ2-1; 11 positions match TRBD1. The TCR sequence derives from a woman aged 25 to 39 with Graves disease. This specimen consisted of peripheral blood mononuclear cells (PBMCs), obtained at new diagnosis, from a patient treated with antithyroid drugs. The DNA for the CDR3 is TGTGCCAGCAGACTGCCGGGACAGGGGGGCCGCGGCAATGAGCAGTTCTTC. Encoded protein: CASRLPGQGGRGNEQFF.